This TCR beta chain is drawn from a study of T-cell reconstitution after alpha-beta-depleted transplantation in children. Germline CDR1 SQVTM, CDR2 ANQGSEA. The CDR3 consists of 16 residues. V trimming: 4 bases; J trimming: 10 bases; junction bases outside the gene matches: 18. Unique molecular identifiers were incorporated during preparation of the TCRbeta library. TCRdb re-analysed the PCR reads in MiXCR, keeping a single row per CDR3 protein. The sample records approximately 640,000 distinct CDR3 sequences, 16% being singletons. This clonotype was observed at least ten times. This material consisted of PBMCs from the stem cell graft donor, taken from the stem cell graft. The rearrangement joins TRBV29-1 to TRBJ2-1; 8 bases are shared with TRBD2. The TCR comes from a human donor who donated a stem cell graft to a child with acute myeloid leukemia. The CDR3 DNA sequence: TGCAGCGTTGTAAAAGGGACTAGAGTTTCCGAAAAGGAGCAGTTCTTC. This sequence encodes CSVVKGTRVSEKEQFF.